This T cell receptor beta chain was obtained from a study of CD8+CD57+ T cells in acquired aplastic anemia. Study as a whole: Sorted CD4+ and CD8+ cells gave a mean 3.2 ug DNA, range about 0.19 to 27.4 ug.

This clonotype has a count of ten or more. The patients chosen for sequencing had shown expansion of CD8+CD57+ cells (detected by flow cytometry). The CDR3 totals 13 residues. V lost 3 bases and J lost 8; bases outside the gene matches: 3. Germline V CDR1 and CDR2: KGHSH, LQKENI. The TCR beta profiling, which covered VDJ combination and CDR3 sequence, was carried out using genomic DNA as the template. MiXCR, run by TCRdb on the reads, gives a single entry per CDR3 protein. The table has about 180,000 distinct CDR3 sequences, under 55% seen once. This TCR derives from a human donor with aplastic anemia. Sequenced input: sorted CD4+, CD8+, or CD8+CD57+ T cells (not recorded which) from PBMCs. This chain links TRBV18 with TRBJ1-2; 10 bases map to TRBD1. The CDR3 spells CASSPGQGDGYTF. The CDR3 region has the DNA TGTGCCAGCTCACCCGGACAGGGGGACGGCTACACCTTC.